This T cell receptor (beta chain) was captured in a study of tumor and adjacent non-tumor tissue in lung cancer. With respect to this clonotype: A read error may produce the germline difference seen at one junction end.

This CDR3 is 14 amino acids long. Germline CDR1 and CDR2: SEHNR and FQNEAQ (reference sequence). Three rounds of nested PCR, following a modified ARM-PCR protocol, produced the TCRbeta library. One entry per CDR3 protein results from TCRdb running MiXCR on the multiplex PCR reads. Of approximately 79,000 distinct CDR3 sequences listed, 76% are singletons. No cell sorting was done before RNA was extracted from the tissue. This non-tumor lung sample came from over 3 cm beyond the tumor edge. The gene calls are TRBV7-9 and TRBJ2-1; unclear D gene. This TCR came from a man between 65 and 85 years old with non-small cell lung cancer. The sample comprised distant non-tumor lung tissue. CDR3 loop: CACSSNDLYNEQFF. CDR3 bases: TGTGCCTGCAGCTCGAACGACCTCTACAATGAGCAGTTCTTC.